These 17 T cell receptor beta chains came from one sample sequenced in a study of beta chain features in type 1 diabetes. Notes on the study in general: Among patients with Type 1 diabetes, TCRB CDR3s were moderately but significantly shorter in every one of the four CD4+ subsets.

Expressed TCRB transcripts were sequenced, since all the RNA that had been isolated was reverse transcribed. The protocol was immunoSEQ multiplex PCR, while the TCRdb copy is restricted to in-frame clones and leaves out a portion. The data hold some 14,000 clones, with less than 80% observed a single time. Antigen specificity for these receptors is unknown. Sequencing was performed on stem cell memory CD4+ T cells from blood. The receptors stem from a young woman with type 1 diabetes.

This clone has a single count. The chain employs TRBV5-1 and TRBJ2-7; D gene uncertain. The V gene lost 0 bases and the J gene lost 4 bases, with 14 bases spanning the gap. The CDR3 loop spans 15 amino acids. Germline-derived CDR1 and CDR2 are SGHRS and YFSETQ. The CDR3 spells CASSLDGSARYEQYF. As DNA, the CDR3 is TGCGCCAGCAGCTTGGACGGCAGCGCGCGGTACGAGCAGTACTTC.

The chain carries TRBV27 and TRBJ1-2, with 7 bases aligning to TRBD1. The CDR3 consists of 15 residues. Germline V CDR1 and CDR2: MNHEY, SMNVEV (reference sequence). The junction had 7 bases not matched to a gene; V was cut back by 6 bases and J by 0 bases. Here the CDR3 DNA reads TGTGCCAGCAGCCTTTTGGGACAGTCTAACTATGGCTACACCTTC. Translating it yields CASSLLGQSNYGYTF.

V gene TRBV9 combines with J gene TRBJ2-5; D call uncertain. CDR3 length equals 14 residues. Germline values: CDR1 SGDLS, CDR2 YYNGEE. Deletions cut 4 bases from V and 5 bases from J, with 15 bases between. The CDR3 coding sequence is TGTGCCAGCAGCAACGGCGGTTTTACGGAGACCCAGTACTTC. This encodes CASSNGGFTETQYF.

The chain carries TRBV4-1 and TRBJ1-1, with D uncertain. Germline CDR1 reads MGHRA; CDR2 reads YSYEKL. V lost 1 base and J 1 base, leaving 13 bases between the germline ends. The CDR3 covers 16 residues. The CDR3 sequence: CASSQAEGGRNTEAFF. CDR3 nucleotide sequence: TGCGCCAGCAGCCAAGCCGAGGGAGGTAGGAACACTGAAGCTTTCTTT.

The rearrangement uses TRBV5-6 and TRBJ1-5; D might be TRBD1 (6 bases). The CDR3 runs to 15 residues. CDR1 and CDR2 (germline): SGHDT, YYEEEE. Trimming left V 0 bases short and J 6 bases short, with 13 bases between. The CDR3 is CASSLGFGGTQPQHF. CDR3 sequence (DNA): TGTGCCAGCAGCTTGGGATTTGGGGGCACTCAGCCCCAGCATTTT.

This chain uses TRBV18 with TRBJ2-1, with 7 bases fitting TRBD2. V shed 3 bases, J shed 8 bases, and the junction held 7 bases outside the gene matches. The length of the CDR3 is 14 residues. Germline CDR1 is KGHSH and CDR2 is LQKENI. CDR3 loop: CASSPGGIRYEQFF. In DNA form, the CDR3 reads TGTGCCAGCTCACCGGGGGGGATCCGCTATGAGCAGTTCTTC. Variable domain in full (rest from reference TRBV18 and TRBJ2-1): NAGVMQNPRHLVRRRGQEARLRCSPMKGHSHVYWYRQLPEEGLKFMVYLQKENIIDESGMPKERFSAEFPKEGPSILRIQQVVRGDSAAYFCASSPGGIRYEQFFGPGTRLTVL.

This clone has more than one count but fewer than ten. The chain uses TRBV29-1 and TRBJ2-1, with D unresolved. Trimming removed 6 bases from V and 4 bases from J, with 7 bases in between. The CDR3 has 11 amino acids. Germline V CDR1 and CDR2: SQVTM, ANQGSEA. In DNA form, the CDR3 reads TGCAGCGTCACACCTTACAATGAGCAGTTCTTC. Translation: CSVTPYNEQFF.

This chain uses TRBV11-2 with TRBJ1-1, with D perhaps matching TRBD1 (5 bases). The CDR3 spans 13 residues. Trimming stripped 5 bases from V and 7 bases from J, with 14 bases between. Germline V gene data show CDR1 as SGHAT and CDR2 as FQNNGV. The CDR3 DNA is TGTGCCAGCAGCCAGGGCGGTTTGGGTGAAGCTTTCTTT. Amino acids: CASSQGGLGEAFF.

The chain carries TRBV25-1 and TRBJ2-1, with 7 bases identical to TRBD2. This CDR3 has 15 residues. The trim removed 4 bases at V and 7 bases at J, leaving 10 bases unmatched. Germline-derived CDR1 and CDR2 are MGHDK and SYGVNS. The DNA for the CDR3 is TGTGCCAGCAGTGTCCCGGCTAGCGGCCGAAATGAGCAGTTCTTC. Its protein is CASSVPASGRNEQFF.

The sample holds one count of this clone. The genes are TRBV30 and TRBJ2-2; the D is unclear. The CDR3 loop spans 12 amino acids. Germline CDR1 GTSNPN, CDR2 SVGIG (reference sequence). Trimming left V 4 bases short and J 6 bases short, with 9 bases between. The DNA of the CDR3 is TGTGCCTGGAAAATGGGCCCCGGGGAGCTGTTTTTT. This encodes CAWKMGPGELFF.

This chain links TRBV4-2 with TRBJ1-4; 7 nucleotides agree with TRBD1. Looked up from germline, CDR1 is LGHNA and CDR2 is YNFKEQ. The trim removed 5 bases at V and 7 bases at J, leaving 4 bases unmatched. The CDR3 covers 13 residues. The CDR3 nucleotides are TGTGCCAGCAGCTGGAGGGACAGTGAAAAACTGTTTTTT. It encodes CASSWRDSEKLFF.

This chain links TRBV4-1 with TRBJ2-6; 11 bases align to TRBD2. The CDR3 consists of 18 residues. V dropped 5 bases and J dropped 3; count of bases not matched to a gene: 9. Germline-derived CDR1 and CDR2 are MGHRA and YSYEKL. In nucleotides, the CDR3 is TGCGCCAGCAGCTTACTAGCGGGAGCCTCGGTTGGGGCCAACGTCCTGACTTTC. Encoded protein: CASSLLAGASVGANVLTF.

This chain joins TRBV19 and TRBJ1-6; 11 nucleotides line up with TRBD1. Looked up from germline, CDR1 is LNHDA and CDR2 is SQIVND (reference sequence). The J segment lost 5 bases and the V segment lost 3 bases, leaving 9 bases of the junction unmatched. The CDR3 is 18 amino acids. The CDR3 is CASSIVLGTGGNNSPLHF. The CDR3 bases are TGTGCCAGTAGTATCGTCTTGGGGACAGGGGGAAATAATTCACCCCTCCACTTT.

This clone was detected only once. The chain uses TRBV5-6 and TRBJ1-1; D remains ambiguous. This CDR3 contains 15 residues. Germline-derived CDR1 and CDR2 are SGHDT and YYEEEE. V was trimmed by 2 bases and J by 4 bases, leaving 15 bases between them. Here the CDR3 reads CASSLGGVRSTEAFF. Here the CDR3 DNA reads TGTGCCAGCAGCTTAGGCGGGGTACGCAGCACTGAAGCTTTCTTT.

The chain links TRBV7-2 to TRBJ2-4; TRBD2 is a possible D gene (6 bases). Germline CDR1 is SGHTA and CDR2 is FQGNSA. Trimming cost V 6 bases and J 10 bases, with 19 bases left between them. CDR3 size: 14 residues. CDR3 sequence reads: CASSPETGTRIQYF. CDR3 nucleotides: TGTGCCAGCAGTCCGGAAACCGGGACTCGTATTCAGTACTTC.

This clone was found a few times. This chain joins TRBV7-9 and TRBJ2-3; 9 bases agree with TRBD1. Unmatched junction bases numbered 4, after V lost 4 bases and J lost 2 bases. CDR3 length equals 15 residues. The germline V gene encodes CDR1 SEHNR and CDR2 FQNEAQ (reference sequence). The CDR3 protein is CASSWDRAYTDTQYF. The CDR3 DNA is TGTGCCAGCAGCTGGGACAGGGCATACACAGATACGCAGTATTTT. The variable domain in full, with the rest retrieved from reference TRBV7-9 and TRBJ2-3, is DTGVSQNPRHKITKRGQNVTFRCDPISEHNRLYWYRQTLGQGPEFLTYFQNEAQLEKSRLLSDRFSAERPKGSFSTLEIQRTEQGDSAMYLCASSWDRAYTDTQYFGPGTRLTVL.

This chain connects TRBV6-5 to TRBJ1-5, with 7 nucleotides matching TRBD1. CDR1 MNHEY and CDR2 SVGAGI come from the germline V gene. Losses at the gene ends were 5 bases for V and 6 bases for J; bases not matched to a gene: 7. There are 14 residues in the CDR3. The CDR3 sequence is CASSDRQGGQPQHF. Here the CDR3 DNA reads TGTGCCAGCAGTGACCGTCAGGGGGGTCAGCCCCAGCATTTT.